The 3 T cell receptor beta chains below all came from one sample that was sequenced in a study of CD8 T cells in Susac syndrome. When the RNA was reverse transcribed, random hexamers were used with an input of 0.5 to 1 ug. TCRdb reprocessed the immunoSEQ multiplex PCR reads via MiXCR and lists one record per CDR3 protein. The repertoire holds about 280,000 distinct CDR3 sequences, with 80% to 90% as singletons. Source material: CD8+ T cells from PBMCs. These receptors all come from a human donor with multiple sclerosis.

The rearrangement uses TRBV27 and TRBJ2-1, with 9 bases fitting TRBD2. The CDR3 spans 14 residues. V gave up 7 bases and J gave up 4 bases; unmatched junction bases: 5. Germline V CDR1 and CDR2: MNHEY, SMNVEV (reference sequence). The chain's CDR3 is CASTAGGIYNEQFF. The CDR3 DNA reads as TGTGCCAGCACTGCGGGAGGGATTTACAATGAGCAGTTCTTC.

This clonotype was recorded once. The J gene is TRBJ1-2, the V gene TRBV6-1, with D unclear. The CDR3 spans 13 residues. The V end was cut by 8 bases, the J end by 7 bases, with 17 bases between. Per the germline V gene, CDR1 is MNHNS and CDR2 is SASEGT. The DNA for the CDR3 is TGTGCCAGCGTAGAGAGGAGGTTTAGTGGCTACACCTTC. This translates into CASVERRFSGYTF.

This chain uses TRBV12-3 or TRBV12-4 with TRBJ2-3; TRBD2 agrees at 7 bases. There are 16 residues in the CDR3. The V and J ends lost 3 bases and 6 bases, in that order; junction bases with no gene match: 12. CDR3 loop: CASSFWAGVPWDTQYF. The CDR3 DNA follows: TGTGCCAGCAGTTTTTGGGCGGGAGTACCTTGGGATACGCAGTATTTT.